The 14 T cell receptor beta chains reported below all come from one sample, sequenced in a study of OX40 agonist ivuxolimab in advanced cancers. Profiled with immunoSEQ multiplex PCR; TCRdb holds only in-frame clones, not every one. The data hold over 35,000 clones, with around nine tenths observed a single time. The material sequenced was CD4+ or CD8+ T cells sorted from blood, taken in a trial of the OX40 agonist ivuxolimab. The receptors derive from an adult with an advanced solid tumor such as melanoma, head and neck, liver or kidney cancer.

The chain recombines TRBV4-1 with TRBJ2-7; TRBD1 is a possible D gene (5 bases). The length of the CDR3 is 15 residues. The germline gives CDR1 MGHRA, CDR2 YSYEKL. V was trimmed by 3 bases and J by 1 base, leaving 13 bases between them. The CDR3 region is CASSHGTGRSYEQYF. The CDR3 region has the DNA TGCGCCAGCAGCCACGGAACAGGCCGGTCCTACGAGCAGTACTTC.

The J gene is TRBJ2-3, the V gene TRBV5-1, with D possibly being TRBD2 (5 bases). Germline assignment: CDR1 SGHRS and CDR2 YFSETQ. The CDR3 loop spans 14 amino acids. The V end lost 0 bases, the J end lost 6 bases, and 11 bases lay between the germline ends. The DNA of the CDR3 is TGCGCCAGCAGCTTGGGGGCTAGCTGGGATACGCAGTATTTT. This encodes CASSLGASWDTQYF.

V usage is TRBV4-1 and J usage is TRBJ1-4; D not certain. V dropped 0 bases and J dropped 0 bases, with 8 bases sitting between them. Germline V gene sequence: CDR1 MGHRA, CDR2 YSYEKL. The CDR3 extends over 16 amino acids. The CDR3 DNA reads TGCGCCAGCAGCCAAGATAAGGGATCAACTAATGAAAAACTGTTTTTT. This gives the protein CASSQDKGSTNEKLFF.

The CDR3 DNA sequence: TGTGCCATCAGAACAGGGGGTACCGGGGAGCTGTTTTTT. Its translation is CAIRTGGTGELFF. The chain couples TRBV10-3 to TRBJ2-2; 8 positions agree with TRBD1. CDR1 ENHRY and CDR2 SYGVKD come from the germline V gene. The V gene end was trimmed by 6 bases and the J gene end by 5 bases; junction bases not matched to a gene: 2. CDR3 length equals 13 residues.

The rearrangement uses TRBV27 and TRBJ2-3; a possible D gene is TRBD1 (5 bases). Germline assignment: CDR1 MNHEY and CDR2 SMNVEV (reference sequence). CDR3 length: 17 residues. Trimming shortened V by 5 bases and J by 0 bases, and 18 bases separated the two germline ends. The CDR3: CASSNPGQASSTDTQYF. The DNA for the CDR3 is TGTGCCAGCAGTAACCCCGGACAAGCTTCTAGCACAGATACGCAGTATTTT.

CDR3 coding DNA: TGCAGCGTTGTCCCAGCGGGAGGGAATGAGCAGTTCTTC. As protein: CSVVPAGGNEQFF. V gene TRBV29-1 combines with J gene TRBJ2-1, with 10 bases identical to TRBD2. Germline CDR1 and CDR2: SQVTM and ANQGSEA. Trimming took 4 bases from V and 7 from J; bases not matched to a gene: 4. This CDR3 is built from 13 residues.

This clone showed up just a few times. V is TRBV4-2 and J is TRBJ2-1; TRBD2 matches at 9 bases. Germline V gives CDR1 LGHNA, CDR2 YNFKEQ. J was trimmed by 4 bases and V by 4 bases; bases with no gene match: 5. The CDR3 runs to 15 residues. The CDR3 nucleotides are TGTGCCAGCAGCCCCAAGCGGGAGGATTACAATGAGCAGTTCTTC. Translated: CASSPKREDYNEQFF.

The CDR3: CASSLGGKNTEAFF. In nucleotides, the CDR3 is TGTGCCAGCAGCTTGGGAGGTAAGAACACTGAAGCTTTCTTT. This chain joins TRBV13 and TRBJ1-1; no reliable D call. This CDR3 is built from 14 residues. Trimming stripped 3 bases from V and 1 base from J, with 9 bases between. Germline V gives CDR1 PRHDT, CDR2 FYEKMQ (reference sequence).

The J gene is TRBJ1-1, the V gene TRBV7-9; D unclear. CDR1 and CDR2 from the germline V gene are SEHNR and FQNEAQ (reference sequence). This CDR3 is 15 amino acids long. V shed 5 bases and J shed 1 base, with 14 bases lying between them. In DNA form, the CDR3 reads TGTGCCAGCAGCCCTCTACCTGACGGGAACACTGAAGCTTTCTTT. Its protein product is CASSPLPDGNTEAFF.

This chain connects TRBV6-1 to TRBJ2-1, with TRBD1 matching 12 bases. Germline V gives CDR1 MNHNS, CDR2 SASEGT. Trimming took 7 bases from V and 12 from J; bases not matched to a gene: 10. CDR3 length: 14 residues. DNA of the CDR3: TGTGCCAGCACCCGGGACAGGGGGCAGGGGGGGCAGTTCTTC. Its translation: CASTRDRGQGGQFF.

The V gene is TRBV5-8, the J gene TRBJ2-7; 8 bases line up with TRBD1. V dropped 3 bases and J dropped 3; count of bases not matched to a gene: 8. Germline V CDR1 and CDR2: SGHTS, YDEGEE. This CDR3 has 15 residues. This CDR3 reads CASSSRTGFYYEQYF. CDR3 sequence (DNA): TGTGCCAGCAGCTCGCGGACAGGGTTTTACTACGAGCAGTACTTC.

The chain couples TRBV12-5 to TRBJ2-5; 7 nucleotides line up with TRBD2. The J call may be wrong; the DNA end is better matched by TRBJ2-7. The CDR3 loop spans 16 amino acids. Germline V gives CDR1 LGHNT, CDR2 FRNRAP. CDR3 amino acids: CASGFPRGREGYEQYF. CDR3 nucleotide sequence: TGTGCTAGTGGTTTCCCCCGAGGCAGGGAGGGATACGAGCAGTACTTC.

Of note for this clone: The sample contains more than one DNA sequence encoding this CDR3. The genes are TRBV5-1 and TRBJ2-1; 9 nucleotides align to TRBD1. Germline trimming cut 4 bases from V and 3 bases from J; bases unmatched to any gene: 5. Per germline, CDR1 SGHRS and CDR2 YFSETQ. CDR3 size: 15 residues. The CDR3 is CASSPGQGVYNEQFF. The CDR3, as DNA: TGCGCCAGCAGCCCGGGACAGGGCGTCTACAATGAGCAGTTCTTC.

This clone was detected only a few times. The J gene is TRBJ2-4, the V gene TRBV2; 11 bases are a match to TRBD1. J lost 1 base, V lost 6 bases, and 8 bases had no gene match. Germline-derived CDR1 and CDR2 are SNHLY and FYNNEI. The CDR3 spans 17 residues. CDR3 nucleotide sequence: TGTGCCAGCAGCGGGGACAGGGGGTCGGAGGCCAAAAACATTCAGTACTTC. It encodes CASSGDRGSEAKNIQYF.